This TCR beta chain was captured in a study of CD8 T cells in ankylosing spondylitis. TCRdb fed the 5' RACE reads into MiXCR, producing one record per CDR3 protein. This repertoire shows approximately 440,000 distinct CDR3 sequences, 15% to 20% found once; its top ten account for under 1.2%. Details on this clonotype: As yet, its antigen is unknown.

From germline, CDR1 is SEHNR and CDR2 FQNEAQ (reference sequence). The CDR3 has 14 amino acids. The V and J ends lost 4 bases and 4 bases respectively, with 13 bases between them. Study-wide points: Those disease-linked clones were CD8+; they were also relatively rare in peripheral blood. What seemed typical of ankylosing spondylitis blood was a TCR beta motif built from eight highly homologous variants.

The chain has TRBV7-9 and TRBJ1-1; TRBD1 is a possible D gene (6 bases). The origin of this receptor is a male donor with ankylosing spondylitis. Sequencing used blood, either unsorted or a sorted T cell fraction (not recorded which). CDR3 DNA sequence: TGTGCCAGCAGCTCCATCACAGGGACCACTGAAGCTTTCTTT. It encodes CASSSITGTTEAFF.